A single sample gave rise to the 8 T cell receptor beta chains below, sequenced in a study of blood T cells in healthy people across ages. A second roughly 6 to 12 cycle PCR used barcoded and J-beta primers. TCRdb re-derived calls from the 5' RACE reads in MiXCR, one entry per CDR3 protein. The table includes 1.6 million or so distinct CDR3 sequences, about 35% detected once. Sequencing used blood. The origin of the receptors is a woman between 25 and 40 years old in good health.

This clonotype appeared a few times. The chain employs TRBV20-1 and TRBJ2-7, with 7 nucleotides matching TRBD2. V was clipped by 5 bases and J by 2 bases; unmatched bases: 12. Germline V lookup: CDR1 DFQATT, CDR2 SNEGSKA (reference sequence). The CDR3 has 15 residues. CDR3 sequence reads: CSAELPSGYPYEQYF. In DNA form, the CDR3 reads TGCAGTGCTGAGCTGCCTAGCGGATACCCCTACGAGCAGTACTTC.

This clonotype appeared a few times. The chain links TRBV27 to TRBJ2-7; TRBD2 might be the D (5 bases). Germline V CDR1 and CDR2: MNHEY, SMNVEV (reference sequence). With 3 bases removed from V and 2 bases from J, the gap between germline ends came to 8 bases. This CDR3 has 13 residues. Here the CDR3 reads CASSFYGTYEQYF. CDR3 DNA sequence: TGTGCCAGCAGTTTTTACGGGACCTACGAGCAGTACTTC.

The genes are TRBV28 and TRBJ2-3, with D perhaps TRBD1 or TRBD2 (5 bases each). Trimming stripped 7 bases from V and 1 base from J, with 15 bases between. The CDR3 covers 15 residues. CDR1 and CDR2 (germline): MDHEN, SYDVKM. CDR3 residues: CASTTGRGRTDTQYF. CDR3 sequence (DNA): TGTGCCAGCACTACCGGTCGGGGCCGCACAGATACGCAGTATTTT.

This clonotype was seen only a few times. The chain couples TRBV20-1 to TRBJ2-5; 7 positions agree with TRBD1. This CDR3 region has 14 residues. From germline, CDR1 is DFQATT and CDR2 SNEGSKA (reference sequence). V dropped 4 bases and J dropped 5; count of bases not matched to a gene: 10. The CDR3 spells CSAKGAATPETQYF. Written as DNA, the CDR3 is TGCAGTGCTAAGGGGGCAGCCACCCCGGAGACCCAGTACTTC.

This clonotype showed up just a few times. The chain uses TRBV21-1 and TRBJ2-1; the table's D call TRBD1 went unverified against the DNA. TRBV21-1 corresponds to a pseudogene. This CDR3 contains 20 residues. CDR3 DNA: TGTGCCAGCAGCAATGAATGGGGACAGGGAGGACGCGAGGTGCACAATGAGCAGTTCTTC. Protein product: CASSNEWGQGGREVHNEQFF.

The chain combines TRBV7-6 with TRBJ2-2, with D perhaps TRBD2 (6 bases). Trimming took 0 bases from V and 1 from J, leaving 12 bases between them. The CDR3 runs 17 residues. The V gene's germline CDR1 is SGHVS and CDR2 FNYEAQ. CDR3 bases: TGTGCCAGCAGCTTAGCGCCTGGTAGCGGGAACACCGGGGAGCTGTTTTTT. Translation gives CASSLAPGSGNTGELFF.

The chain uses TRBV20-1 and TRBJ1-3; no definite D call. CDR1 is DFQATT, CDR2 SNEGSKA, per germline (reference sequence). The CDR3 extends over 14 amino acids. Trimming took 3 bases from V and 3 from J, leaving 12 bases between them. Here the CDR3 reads CSARVARDGNTIYF. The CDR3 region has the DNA TGCAGTGCTAGGGTCGCACGTGATGGAAACACCATATATTTT.

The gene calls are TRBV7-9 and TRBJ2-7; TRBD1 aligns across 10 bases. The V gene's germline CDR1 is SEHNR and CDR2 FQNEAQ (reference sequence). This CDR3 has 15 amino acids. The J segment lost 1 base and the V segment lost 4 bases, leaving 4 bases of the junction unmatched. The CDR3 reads CASSSGQGLSYEQYF. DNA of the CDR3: TGTGCCAGCAGCTCGGGACAGGGGCTTTCCTACGAGCAGTACTTC.